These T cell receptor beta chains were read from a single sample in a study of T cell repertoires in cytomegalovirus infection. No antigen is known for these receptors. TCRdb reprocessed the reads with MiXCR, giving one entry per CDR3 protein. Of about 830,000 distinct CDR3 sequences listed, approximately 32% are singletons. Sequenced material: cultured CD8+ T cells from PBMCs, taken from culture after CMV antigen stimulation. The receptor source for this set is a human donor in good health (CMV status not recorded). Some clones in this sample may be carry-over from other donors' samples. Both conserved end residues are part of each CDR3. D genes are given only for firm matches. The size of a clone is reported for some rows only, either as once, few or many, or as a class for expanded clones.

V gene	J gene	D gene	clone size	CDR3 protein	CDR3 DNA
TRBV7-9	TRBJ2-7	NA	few	CASSFLRSEQYF	TGTGCCAGCAGCTTTCTTCGTTCCGAGCAGTACTTC
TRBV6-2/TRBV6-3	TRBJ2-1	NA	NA	CASRFDRGLVDEQFF	TGTGCCAGCAGATTCGACAGAGGGCTTGTCGATGAGCAGTTCTTC
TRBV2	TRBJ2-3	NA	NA	CAKTVSTDTQYF	TGTGCCAAGACCGTTAGCACAGATACGCAGTATTTT
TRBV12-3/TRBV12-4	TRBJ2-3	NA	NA	CASTQVPDTQYF	TGTGCCAGCACCCAAGTCCCAGATACGCAGTATTTT
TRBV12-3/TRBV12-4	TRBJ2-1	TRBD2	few	CASSFITSGASHDDNEQFF	TGTGCCAGCAGTTTCATAACTAGCGGGGCCAGTCACGACGACAATGAGCAGTTCTTC
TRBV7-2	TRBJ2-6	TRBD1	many	CASSLLPDRAGANVLTF	TGTGCCAGCAGCTTACTACCGGACAGGGCTGGGGCCAACGTCCTGACTTTC
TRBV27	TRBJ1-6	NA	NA	CASLGRPNSPLHF	TGTGCCAGCCTTGGACGGCCTAATTCACCCCTCCACTTT
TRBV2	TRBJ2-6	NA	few	CASSERTPGTGANVLTF	TGTGCCAGCAGTGAACGGACACCGGGGACTGGGGCCAACGTCCTGACTTTC
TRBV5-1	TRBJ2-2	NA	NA	CATSLARTLNTGELFF	TGCGCCACCAGCTTGGCGAGGACACTGAACACCGGGGAGCTGTTTTTT
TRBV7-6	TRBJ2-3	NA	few	CASSLPTGTDTQYF	TGTGCCAGCAGCCTACCTACAGGGACAGATACGCAGTATTTT
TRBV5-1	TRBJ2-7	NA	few	CASSLVGVRSDYEQYF	TGCGCCAGCAGCTTGGTTGGGGTCAGGTCTGACTACGAGCAGTACTTC
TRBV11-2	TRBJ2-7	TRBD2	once	CASSPWAGGSGRAYEQYF	TGTGCCAGTAGCCCCTGGGCGGGGGGTTCAGGCCGGGCCTACGAGCAGTACTTC
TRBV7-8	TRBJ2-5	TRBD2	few	CASSRVAGGPETQYF	TGTGCCAGCAGCCGGGTAGCGGGGGGGCCTGAGACCCAGTACTTC
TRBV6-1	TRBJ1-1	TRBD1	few	CASTRQGGTEAFF	TGTGCCAGCACTCGACAGGGGGGCACTGAAGCTTTCTTT
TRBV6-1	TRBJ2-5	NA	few	CASSAAAGTQQETQYF	TGTGCCAGCAGTGCAGCGGCTGGGACACAACAAGAGACCCAGTACTTC
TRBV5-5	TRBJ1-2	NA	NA	CASSLERTYTF	TGTGCCAGCAGCTTGGAACGGACCTACACCTTC
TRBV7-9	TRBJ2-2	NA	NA	CASSGGRSNTGELFF	TGTGCCAGCAGTGGCGGACGGTCGAACACCGGGGAGCTGTTTTTT
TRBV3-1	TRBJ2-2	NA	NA	CASSQGRLNTGELFF	TGTGCCAGCAGCCAAGGGAGACTGAACACCGGGGAGCTGTTTTTT
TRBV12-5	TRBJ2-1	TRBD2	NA	CASGLSGLPRNNEQFF	TGTGCTAGTGGTCTCTCGGGACTACCGCGGAACAATGAGCAGTTCTTC
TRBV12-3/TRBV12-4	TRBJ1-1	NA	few	CASTPSGNTEAFF	TGTGCCAGCACCCCTTCCGGGAACACTGAAGCTTTCTTT